Included here is one TCR beta chain sequence, with context. Its specificity is unknown. These data come from a study of CD4 T cells in relation to SARS-CoV-2 and coronaviruses. The wider study: After roughly 9 days of antigen culture, PBMC TCR beta CDR3s were sequenced. Crossreactive spike epitopes shared across donors were mapped to their HLA restriction.

Unexposed donor CD4+ T cells date from about 2010-2019, before the COVID-19 pandemic. Isolation of CD4+ T cells took place after about eleven days in culture. Findings and caveats of the study: SARS-CoV-2-driven expansion was significantly weaker in crossreactive than monoreactive clones.

Profiling relied on immunoSEQ multiplex PCR, and the TCRdb table lists in-frame clones only, not all of them. The table shows around 18,000 clones, with over 65% occurring only once. The germline V gene encodes CDR1 WSHSY and CDR2 SAAADI. The V and J ends lost 7 bases and 5 bases, in that order; junction bases with no gene match: 12. The CDR3 is 16 residues long. The clonotype was recovered from a human donor in good health. The V gene is TRBV10-2, the J gene TRBJ2-7, with TRBD1 matching over 12 bases. Material for sequencing was CD4+ T cells from PBMCs, cultured in vitro. CDR3 sequence: CASNPNSGTGGHEQYF. CDR3 DNA sequence: TGCGCCAGCAATCCCAACTCCGGGACAGGGGGCCACGAGCAGTACTTC.